Listed below are T cell receptor beta chains from one sample, sequenced in a study of graft-versus-host responses after intestinal transplantation. Data came from immunoSEQ multiplex PCR; TCRdb stores just in-frame clones and leaves some out. The sample shows fewer than 75,000 clones, roughly 90% of them seen only once. The sequencing used PBMCs, collected 26 days after transplant. These receptors were collected from a human patient who received an intestinal transplant, so some T cells may come from the graft donor. CDR3s leave out the opening cysteine and the closing phenylalanine or tryptophan. Each record gives: V gene, CDR3 length, CDR3 protein.

>TRBV11-3|13
ASSLGGARSYEQY
>TRBV14|8
ASSRAEAF
>TRBV28|12
ASSGQTQGYEQY
>TRBV7-8|13
ASSLEKAGNQPQH
>TRBV4-1|15
ASSLGLAGRWPNEQF
>TRBV6-1|10
ASSEGVNEQY
>TRBV7-9|11
ASWGPPNQPQH
>TRBV28|10
ASSLDSYGYT
>TRBV27|11
ASRSGVAGELF
>TRBV28|13
ASGTSGMSTDTQY
>TRBV7-2|13
ASTEDRGTTGELF
>TRBV10-3|14
AITPQQQGLNTEAF
>TRBV27|14
ASRTETVSLPSEQY
>TRBV7-9|13
ASSSRDRGEETQY
>TRBV7-2|13
ASSLAGGQTDTQY
>TRBV27|12
ASGLEALTDTQY
>TRBV5-6|17
ASSPSQRDSSSYNSPLH